This is a list of T cell receptor beta chains from one sample in a study of T cells in Graves' hyperthyroidism and ophthalmopathy. TCRdb reprocessed the multiplex PCR reads with MiXCR, giving one entry per CDR3 protein. The sample has fewer than 450,000 distinct CDR3 sequences; 17% are singletons. Sequencing was performed on blood. Receptor source: a woman aged 30 to 39 with Graves' hyperthyroidism that later progressed to Graves' ophthalmopathy. CDR3s include the opening cysteine and the closing phenylalanine or tryptophan. The D gene is left open where the match is weak. For some rows the clone size is stated as once, few or many, or as a class when expanded; others skip it.

many | TRBV27 | NA | CASSLIVGRGTEAFF
few | TRBV7-6 | TRBD1 | CASSLAHRTGRDSPLHF
many | TRBV7-2 | TRBD1 | CASSFASGGGYGYTF
NA | TRBV4-1 | TRBD2 | CASSQGTRTYEQYF
many | TRBV6-2/TRBV6-3 | TRBD2 | CASSTHKMTSGGTDTQYF
many | TRBV12-3/TRBV12-4 | TRBD1 | CASSLGTDYGYTF
many | TRBV7-2 | NA | CASSLSQYQPQHF
NA | TRBV20-1 | NA | CSARVMAVDYGYTF
NA | TRBV25-1 | NA | CASGGGEAFF
many | TRBV5-1 | TRBD1 | CASSLARDRVYGYTF
NA | TRBV12-3/TRBV12-4 | TRBD1 | CASSLGDRAGTGELFF
many | TRBV12-3/TRBV12-4 | NA | CASSLISASRGTEAFF
NA | TRBV5-1 | NA | CASSLGTGIISGELFF
many | TRBV4-1 | NA | CASSPLGATNEKLFF
NA | TRBV7-9 | NA | CASSLPRFPYEQYF
NA | TRBV20-1 | TRBD1 | CSANGQGWDTNEKLFF